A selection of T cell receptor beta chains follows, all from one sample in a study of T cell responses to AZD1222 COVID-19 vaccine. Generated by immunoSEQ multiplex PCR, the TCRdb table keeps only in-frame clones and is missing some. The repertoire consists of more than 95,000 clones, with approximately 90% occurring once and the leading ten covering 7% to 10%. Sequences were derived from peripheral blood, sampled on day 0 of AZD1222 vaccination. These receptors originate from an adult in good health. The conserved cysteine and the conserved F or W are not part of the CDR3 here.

SVARGRYNEQF	TRBV29-1	11	TRBJ2-1
ASSSGQGDTEAF	TRBV6-5	12	TRBJ1-1
ASSQPDPRGLEQY	TRBV16	13	TRBJ2-7
ASSLGPNQPQH	TRBV7-2	11	TRBJ1-5
ASSPSRLAGGPGGELF	TRBV7-2	16	TRBJ2-2
ASSQDTSGGRVETQY	TRBV4-3	15	TRBJ2-5
ASSRIQTYEQY	TRBV28	11	TRBJ2-7
ASSYSVQGAYEQY	TRBV6-5	13	TRBJ2-7
ASSSGTTASPLH	TRBV9	12	TRBJ1-6
ASSLAIGGTGANVLT	TRBV5-4	15	TRBJ2-6
ASSEGSTDTQY	TRBV6-1	11	TRBJ2-3
ASSFSSLDNNEQF	TRBV11-3	13	TRBJ2-1
ASSEASDGSRELF	TRBV6-1	13	TRBJ1-4
ASSLTASGSHEQY	TRBV28	13	TRBJ2-7
ATSDSQGGTRKLF	TRBV24-1	13	TRBJ1-4
SVDPGTQY	TRBV29-1	8	TRBJ2-5
ASSIRGWNGEAF	TRBV19	12	TRBJ1-1
ASSPRAASSYNEQF	TRBV7-9	14	TRBJ2-1
ASSERETQY	TRBV3-1/TRBV3-2	9	TRBJ2-5
ASSEWGQGIKDEQF	TRBV10-1	14	TRBJ2-1
ASSSTGLMKQPQH	TRBV6-5	13	TRBJ1-5
ASTLSEGYNQPQH	TRBV6-6	13	TRBJ1-5
ASRIRDQNEKLF	TRBV2	12	TRBJ1-4
ASSQLGTGNQPQH	TRBV4-1	13	TRBJ1-5
ASSLDVPRGSGELF	TRBV6-5	14	TRBJ2-2
ASSLGMGQPQH	TRBV7-9	11	TRBJ1-5
ASSLSRGVSSYEQY	TRBV5-8	14	TRBJ2-7
ASSGGLAGGYEQY	TRBV7-2	13	TRBJ2-7
ASSDSTNQPQH	TRBV6-2/TRBV6-3	11	TRBJ1-5
ASSSHTGRGTDTQY	TRBV27	14	TRBJ2-3
ASSPLGAGFNEQF	TRBV19	13	TRBJ2-1
ASSFGQGRAYNEQF	TRBV7-8	14	TRBJ2-1
ASSFLTSGVEQY	TRBV7-9	12	TRBJ2-7
ASSQPSGGAYNEQF	TRBV28	14	TRBJ2-1
ASSLRGQNQPQH	TRBV27	12	TRBJ1-5
ATSDLTRAGVLEQF	TRBV24-1	14	TRBJ2-1
SASTGARVRGTQY	TRBV20-1	13	TRBJ2-3
ASSQDLGGAGTGELF	TRBV4-3	15	TRBJ2-2
AIKGTSGRSYNEQF	TRBV10-3	14	TRBJ2-1
ASSFTSLAGGGEQF	TRBV27	14	TRBJ2-1
ASSEAEAGVNTIY	TRBV6-1	13	TRBJ1-3
ASSHVTGNQPQH	TRBV4-3	12	TRBJ1-5
ASSPSGTTYEQY	TRBV19	12	TRBJ2-7
ASSAVDRNVEQF	TRBV2	12	TRBJ2-1
ASSQRLAGAYEQY	TRBV3-1/TRBV3-2	13	TRBJ2-7
ASSYEREGRGELF	TRBV6-5	13	TRBJ2-2